The entry below describes one T cell receptor (beta chain). V lost 4 bases to trimming and J lost 2 bases, with 13 bases between them. This CDR3 is 16 amino acids long. In germline, CDR1 is SGDLS, CDR2 YYNGEE. This sample is part of a study of CD8 T cells in Susac syndrome. Random-hexamer reverse transcription was applied to about 0.45 to 1 ug RNA. One entry per CDR3 protein, called by TCRdb with MiXCR from the immunoSEQ multiplex PCR reads. This sample carries 200,000 to 300,000 distinct CDR3 sequences, approximately 95% of them seen once, and the ten largest clones take less than 0.11%. The chain combines TRBV9 with TRBJ2-6; D is undetermined. The TCR sequence derives from a human donor with Susac syndrome. Sequencing was done on a sample of CD4+ T cells from PBMCs. This CDR3 reads CASSPNARPGANVLTF. The CDR3 coding sequence is TGTGCCAGCAGCCCAAATGCGCGACCTGGGGCCAACGTCCTGACTTTC.